This entry lists 8 T cell receptor beta chains sequenced from one sample in a study of long-term antiretroviral therapy in people with HIV. Survey-level resolution applied to immunoSEQ assay v3.0. TCRdb keeps only in-frame clones here, not all; method: immunoSEQ multiplex PCR. In the table there are just over 15,000 clones, about 80% of which are singletons. Source: unsorted PBMCs, taken just before starting antiretroviral therapy. All receptors derive from a man in his forties with HIV.

The chain recombines TRBV5-1 with TRBJ2-1; TRBD2 matches at 8 bases. The germline V gene encodes CDR1 SGHRS and CDR2 YFSETQ. The CDR3 has 16 residues. J lost 3 bases, V lost 0 bases, and 5 bases had no gene match. The CDR3 DNA is TGCGCCAGCAGCTTGGGACCGGGGGGGAGCTACAATGAGCAGTTCTTC. Residues: CASSLGPGGSYNEQFF.

CDR3 residues: CASSEYLGTGFEEQYF. CDR3 nucleotide sequence: TGTGCCAGCAGTGAATATTTGGGGACAGGGTTTGAAGAGCAGTACTTC. This chain joins TRBV25-1 and TRBJ2-7; 9 bases align to TRBD1. CDR1 MGHDK and CDR2 SYGVNS come from the germline V gene. J lost 7 bases, V lost 0 bases, and 10 bases had no gene match. The length of the CDR3 is 16 residues.

The chain has TRBV12-5 and TRBJ2-5, with 8 positions matching TRBD1. This CDR3 comprises 14 residues. V lost 1 base, J lost 4 bases, and 2 bases stayed unmatched. Germline V gene lookup returns CDR1 LGHNT and CDR2 FRNRAP. In nucleotides, the CDR3 is TGTGCTAGTGGTTTGGCCGGACAGGGAGAGACCCAGTACTTC. Protein sequence: CASGLAGQGETQYF.

This sequence joins TRBV27 and TRBJ2-7; 8 positions agree with TRBD1. Germline V gene lookup returns CDR1 MNHEY and CDR2 SMNVEV (reference sequence). The CDR3 length is 15 residues. V dropped 5 bases and J dropped 7; count of bases not matched to a gene: 13. The DNA of the CDR3 is TGTGCCAGCAGTATCGGACAGGGCTGGGCCTCGGAGCAGTACTTC. This codes for CASSIGQGWASEQYF.

The rearrangement uses TRBV5-4 and TRBJ2-1; TRBD2 matches at 11 bases. Germline V gene lookup returns CDR1 SGHNT and CDR2 YYREEE (reference sequence). V lost 7 bases, J lost 6 bases, and 6 bases stayed unmatched. The CDR3 is made up of 14 amino acids. For the CDR3, the DNA is TGTGCCAGCTCAGGACTAGCGGGTTTCAATGAGCAGTTCTTC. Protein sequence: CASSGLAGFNEQFF. The full variable domain, with the rest looked up from reference TRBV5-4 and TRBJ2-1, is ETGVTQSPTHLIKTRGQQVTLRCSSQSGHNTVSWYQQALGQGPQFIFQYYREEENGRGNFPPRFSGLQFPNYSSELNVNALELDDSALYLCASSGLAGFNEQFFGPGTRLTVL.

A few counts support this clone. The rearrangement links TRBV5-6 to TRBJ1-5; D is undetermined. Germline V lookup: CDR1 SGHDT, CDR2 YYEEEE. The CDR3 totals 12 residues. The germline V and J ends were trimmed by 2 bases and 9 bases, with 9 bases remaining between them. In DNA form, the CDR3 reads TGTGCCAGCAGCTTTGGGCCGGGGCCCCAGCATTTT. This gives the protein CASSFGPGPQHF.

Details on this clone: The identical CDR3 is also encoded by other nucleotide sequences in the sample. V is TRBV6-5 and J is TRBJ1-1; TRBD1 might be the D (5 bases). This CDR3 has 12 amino acids. V was cut by 3 bases and J by 5 bases, with 7 bases left in between. The germline gives CDR1 MNHEY, CDR2 SVGAGI. DNA for the CDR3: TGTGCCAGCAGTTATGGGGGGACTGAAGCTTTCTTT. It yields the protein CASSYGGTEAFF.

The J gene is TRBJ1-1, the V gene TRBV7-3; D remains ambiguous. Trimming left V 3 bases short and J 4 bases short, with 9 bases between. This CDR3 is built from 13 residues. Germline CDR1 reads SGHTA; CDR2 reads FQGTGA. CDR3 protein: CASSFSVSTEAFF. CDR3 DNA sequence: TGTGCCAGCAGCTTCTCCGTGAGCACTGAAGCTTTCTTT.